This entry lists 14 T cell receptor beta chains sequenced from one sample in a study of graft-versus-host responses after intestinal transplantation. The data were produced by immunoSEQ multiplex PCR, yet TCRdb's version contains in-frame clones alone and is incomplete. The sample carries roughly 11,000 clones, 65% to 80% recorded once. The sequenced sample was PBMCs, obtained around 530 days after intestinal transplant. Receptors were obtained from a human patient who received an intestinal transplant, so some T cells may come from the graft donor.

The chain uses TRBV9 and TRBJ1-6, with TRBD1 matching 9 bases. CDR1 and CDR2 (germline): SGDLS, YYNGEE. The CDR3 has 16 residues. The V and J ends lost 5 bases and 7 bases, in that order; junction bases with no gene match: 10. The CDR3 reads CASSGPGQGTNSPLHF. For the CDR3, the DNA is TGTGCCAGCAGTGGCCCCGGACAGGGGACCAATTCACCCCTCCACTTT.

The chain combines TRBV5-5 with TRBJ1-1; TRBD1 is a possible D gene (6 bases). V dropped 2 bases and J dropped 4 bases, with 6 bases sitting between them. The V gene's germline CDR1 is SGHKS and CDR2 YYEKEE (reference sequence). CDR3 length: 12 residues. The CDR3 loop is CASSLQGTEAFF. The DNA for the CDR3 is TGTGCCAGCAGCTTACAGGGCACTGAAGCTTTCTTT.

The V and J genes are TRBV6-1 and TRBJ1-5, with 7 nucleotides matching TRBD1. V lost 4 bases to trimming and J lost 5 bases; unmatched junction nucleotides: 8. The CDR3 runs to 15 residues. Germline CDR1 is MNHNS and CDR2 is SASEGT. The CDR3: CASSVGTERYQPQHF. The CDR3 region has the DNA TGTGCCAGCAGTGTTGGGACAGAACGTTATCAGCCCCAGCATTTT.

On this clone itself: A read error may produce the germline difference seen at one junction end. The CDR3 region has the DNA TGCGCCCGCCGGGGGGCGGCGCGGGCGACTCTAAACTATGGCTACACCTTC. Translated, it gives CARRGAARATLNYGYTF. The chain links TRBV28 to TRBJ1-2; D perhaps matches TRBD1 (6 bases). The CDR3 is 17 residues long. Germline V gene data show CDR1 as MDHEN and CDR2 as SYDVKM.

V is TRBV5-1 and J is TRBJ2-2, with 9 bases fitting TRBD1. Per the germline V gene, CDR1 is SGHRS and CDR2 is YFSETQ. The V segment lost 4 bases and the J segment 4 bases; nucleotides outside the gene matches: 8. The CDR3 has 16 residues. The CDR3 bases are TGCGCCAGCAGCGCTCACAGGGGGCAGGGCACCGGGGAGCTGTTTTTT. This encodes CASSAHRGQGTGELFF.

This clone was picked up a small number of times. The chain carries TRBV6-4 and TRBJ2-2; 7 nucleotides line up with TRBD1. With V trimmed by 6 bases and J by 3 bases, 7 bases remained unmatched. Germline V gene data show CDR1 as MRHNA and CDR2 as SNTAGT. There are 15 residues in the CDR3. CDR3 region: CASSETGMDTGELFF. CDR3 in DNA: TGTGCCAGCAGCGAGACAGGGATGGACACCGGGGAGCTGTTTTTT.

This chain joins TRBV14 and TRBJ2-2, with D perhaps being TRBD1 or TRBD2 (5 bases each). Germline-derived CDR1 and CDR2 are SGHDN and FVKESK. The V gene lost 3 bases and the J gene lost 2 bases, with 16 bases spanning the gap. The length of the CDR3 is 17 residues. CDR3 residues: CASSHLTGTVNTGELFF. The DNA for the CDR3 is TGTGCCAGCAGCCACCTGACCGGGACGGTTAACACCGGGGAGCTGTTTTTT.

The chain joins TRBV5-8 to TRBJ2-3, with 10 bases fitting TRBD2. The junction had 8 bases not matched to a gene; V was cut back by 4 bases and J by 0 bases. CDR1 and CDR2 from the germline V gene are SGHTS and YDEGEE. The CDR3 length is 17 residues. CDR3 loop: CASSQLRTSGSTDTQYF. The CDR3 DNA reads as TGTGCCAGCAGCCAATTAAGGACTAGCGGAAGCACAGATACGCAGTATTTT. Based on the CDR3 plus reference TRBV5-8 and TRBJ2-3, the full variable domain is EAGVTQSPTHLIKTRGQQATLRCSPISGHTSVYWYQQALGLGLQFLLWYDEGEERNRGNFPPRFSGRQFPNYSSELNVNALELEDSALYLCASSQLRTSGSTDTQYFGPGTRLTVL.

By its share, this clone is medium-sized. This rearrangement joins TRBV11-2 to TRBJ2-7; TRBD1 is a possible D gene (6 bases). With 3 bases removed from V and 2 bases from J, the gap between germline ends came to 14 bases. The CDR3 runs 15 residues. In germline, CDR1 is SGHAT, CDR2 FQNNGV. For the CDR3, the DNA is TGTGCCAGCAGCTTGAGGGACACTTTTACCTACGAGCAGTACTTC. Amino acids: CASSLRDTFTYEQYF.

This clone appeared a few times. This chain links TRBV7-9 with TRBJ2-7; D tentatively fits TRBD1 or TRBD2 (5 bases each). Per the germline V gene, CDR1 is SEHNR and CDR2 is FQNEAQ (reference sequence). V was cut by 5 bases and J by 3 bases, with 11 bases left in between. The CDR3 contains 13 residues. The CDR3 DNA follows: TGTGCCAGCAGCCGGGACGGATACTACGAGCAGTACTTC. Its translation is CASSRDGYYEQYF.

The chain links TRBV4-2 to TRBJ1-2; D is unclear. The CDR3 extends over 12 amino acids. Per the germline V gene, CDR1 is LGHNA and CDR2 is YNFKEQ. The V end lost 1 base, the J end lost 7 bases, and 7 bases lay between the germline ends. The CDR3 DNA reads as TGTGCCAGCAGCCAAGCCCGGGCTGGCTACACCTTC. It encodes CASSQARAGYTF.

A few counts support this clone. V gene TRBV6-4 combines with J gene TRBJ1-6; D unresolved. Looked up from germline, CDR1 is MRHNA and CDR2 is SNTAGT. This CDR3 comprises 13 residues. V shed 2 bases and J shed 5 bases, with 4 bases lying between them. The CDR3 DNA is TGTGCCAGCAGTGACAGGGATAATTCACCCCTCCACTTT. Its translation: CASSDRDNSPLHF.

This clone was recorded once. Written as DNA, the CDR3 is TGTGCCAGCAGCCCGACAGGGGGCTGGACTGAAGCTTTCTTT. It is translated as CASSPTGGWTEAFF. This rearrangement joins TRBV7-3 to TRBJ1-1, with TRBD1 identical over 10 bases. Losses at the gene ends were 5 bases for V and 5 bases for J; bases not matched to a gene: 5. The CDR3 contains 14 residues. The V gene's germline CDR1 is SGHTA and CDR2 FQGTGA.

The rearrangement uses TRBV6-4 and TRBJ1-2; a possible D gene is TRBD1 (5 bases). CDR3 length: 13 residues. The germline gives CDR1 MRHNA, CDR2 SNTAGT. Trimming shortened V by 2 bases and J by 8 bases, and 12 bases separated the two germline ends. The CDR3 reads CASSDGAVGGYTF. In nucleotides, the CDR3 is TGTGCCAGCAGTGACGGGGCAGTCGGGGGCTACACCTTC.